The 13 T cell receptor beta chains reported below all come from one sample, sequenced in a study of T cells in Graves' hyperthyroidism and ophthalmopathy. Template material for amplifying TCR beta CDR3 regions consisted of RNA transcripts. Initially, a first-round RT-PCR of the TCR CDR3 employed the HTBI primer set. TCRdb independently ran MiXCR on the multiplex PCR reads; one entry per CDR3 protein. This sample has 480,000 or so distinct CDR3 sequences, with 40% to 55% found just once. Sample: peripheral blood or thyroid tissue (not recorded which). The receptors come from an adult woman with Graves' disease, either hyperthyroidism or ophthalmopathy (not recorded which).

The sample holds one count of this clonotype. The J gene is TRBJ2-7, the V gene TRBV7-9; D is perhaps TRBD1 (6 bases). CDR1 and CDR2 from the germline V gene are SEHNR and FQNEAQ (reference sequence). Trimming pared 1 base from V and 1 base from J, leaving 11 bases between. The length of the CDR3 is 15 residues. The DNA of the CDR3 is TGTGCCAGCAGCTTAGAAACAGGGATATCCTACGAGCAGTACTTC. This gives the protein CASSLETGISYEQYF.

The sample holds many counts of this clonotype. The V gene is TRBV4-2, the J gene TRBJ2-5; 7 bases are shared with TRBD2. In germline, CDR1 is LGHNA, CDR2 YNFKEQ. Trimming cost V 4 bases and J 4 bases; bases outside gene matches: 12. CDR3 length: 16 amino acids. In DNA, the CDR3 is TGTGCCAGCAGCCGAACAGCCGCAGGCGGGGGAGAGACCCAGTACTTC. Translated, it gives CASSRTAAGGGETQYF.

A single count supports this clonotype. The chain combines TRBV10-3 with TRBJ1-3; TRBD1 aligns across 8 bases. Germline assignment: CDR1 ENHRY and CDR2 SYGVKD. The V gene end was trimmed by 4 bases and the J gene end by 3 bases; junction bases not matched to a gene: 5. This CDR3 region has 15 residues. CDR3 in DNA: TGTGCCATCAGTGGACAGGGGTACTATGGAAACACCATATATTTT. Its protein is CAISGQGYYGNTIYF.

This clonotype was found many times. The rearrangement uses TRBV2 and TRBJ2-5, with TRBD2 as a possible D gene (6 bases). This CDR3 region has 13 residues. In germline, CDR1 is SNHLY, CDR2 FYNNEI. Trimming shortened V by 6 bases and J by 7 bases, and 15 bases separated the two germline ends. This CDR3 is CASSRDSRGTQYF. The CDR3 coding sequence is TGTGCCAGCAGCAGGGACTCCCGGGGGACCCAGTACTTC.

This clonotype was seen a few times. This rearrangement joins TRBV4-3 to TRBJ1-3, with TRBD1 as a possible D gene (5 bases). CDR3 length: 15 residues. CDR1 is LGHNA, CDR2 YSLEER, per germline. Trimming took 1 base from V and 1 from J, leaving 8 bases between them. CDR3 sequence (DNA): TGCGCCAGCAGCCAAGTTAGGGGATCTGGAAACACCATATATTTT. Translation gives CASSQVRGSGNTIYF.

This clonotype was counted at least ten times. The CDR3: CASSRAMGYGYTF. The CDR3 nucleotides are TGTGCCAGCAGCAGGGCTATGGGATATGGCTACACCTTC. This chain joins TRBV12-3 or TRBV12-4 and TRBJ1-2; a possible D gene is TRBD1 (5 bases). The V end was cut by 6 bases, the J end by 5 bases, with 13 bases between. This CDR3 spans 13 amino acids.

This clonotype has more than one count but fewer than ten. Possible read error: a much larger clone is one base away. This chain connects TRBV20-1 to TRBJ2-5; D possibly corresponds to TRBD1 (6 bases). The CDR3 runs 14 residues. Per germline, CDR1 DFQATT and CDR2 SNEGSKA (reference sequence). V was cut by 5 bases and J by 4 bases, with 17 bases left in between. CDR3 nucleotides: TGCAGTGCTTCCCTACGGGACAACCGAGAGACCCAGTACTTC. It specifies CSASLRDNRETQYF.

This clonotype has just a few counts. This chain uses TRBV7-6 with TRBJ1-5; D remains ambiguous. The V gene's germline CDR1 is SGHVS and CDR2 FNYEAQ. With 5 bases removed from V and 6 bases from J, the gap between germline ends came to 11 bases. The CDR3 runs 13 residues. The CDR3 protein is CASSRSNSQPQHF. CDR3 in DNA: TGTGCCAGCAGCCGCAGCAATAGTCAGCCCCAGCATTTT.

The V gene is TRBV12-3 or TRBV12-4, the J gene TRBJ2-7, with D unresolved. The CDR3 extends over 13 amino acids. The V gene lost 3 bases and the J gene lost 6 bases, with 12 bases spanning the gap. This CDR3 is CASSFGTDLEQYF. CDR3 bases: TGTGCCAGCAGTTTCGGAACCGATCTCGAGCAGTACTTC.

J is TRBJ1-2 and V is TRBV20-1; no firm D call. The CDR3 sequence is 13 residues long. Trimming stripped 5 bases from V and 12 bases from J, with 22 bases between. Germline V lookup: CDR1 DFQATT, CDR2 SNEGSKA (reference sequence). The DNA for the CDR3 is TGCAGTGCTGGCGGGCAATCCCACTCTGGAAACACCTTC. Protein sequence: CSAGGQSHSGNTF.

J is TRBJ1-1 and V is TRBV13, with D hard to call. The germline gives CDR1 PRHDT, CDR2 FYEKMQ (reference sequence). V lost 5 bases to trimming and J lost 2 bases, with 15 bases between them. This CDR3 is built from 15 residues. The CDR3 is CASSTRIGGNTEAFF. The CDR3 bases are TGTGCCAGCAGCACTCGGATCGGAGGTAACACTGAAGCTTTCTTT.

Comments on this clonotype: Sequence at one end of the junction differs from germline and may be a read error. The chain links TRBV19 to TRBJ2-5; tentative D call: TRBD2 (5 bases). Germline values: CDR1 LNHDA, CDR2 SQIVND (reference sequence). There are 13 residues in the CDR3. The CDR3 is CASSISFGETQYF. As DNA, the CDR3 is TGTGCCAGTAGCATCTCCTTCGGGGAGACTCAGTACTTC.

The chain carries TRBV6-1 and TRBJ2-7; a possible D gene is TRBD2 (6 bases). Germline loops: CDR1 MNHNS, CDR2 SASEGT. Trimming cost V 8 bases and J 3 bases, with 14 bases left between them. The CDR3 totals 13 residues. DNA for the CDR3: TGTGCCAGCGGATATGTGCGGGACTACGAGCAGTACTTC. This encodes CASGYVRDYEQYF.